Below, 25 T cell receptor beta chains from the same sample are listed, as sequenced in a study of vaccination and CD4 T cells after COVID-19. The antigens for these receptors are not known. Treatment reported: roughly ten-day PBMC culture with coronavirus spike peptide pools or control peptides (ViraFEST assay). Sequenced with the Oncomine TCR Beta short-read assay was DNA taken from cultured CD4+ T cells. TCRdb itself ran the PCR reads through MiXCR, one entry per CDR3 protein. The sample yields some 18,000 distinct CDR3 sequences, under 50% seen once. The sequences come from CD4+ T cells from blood, cultured in vitro, collected after SARS-CoV-2 vaccination. The receptors originated from a human donor who had recovered from COVID-19.

The chain recombines TRBV30 with TRBJ1-2, with D possibly being TRBD1 (6 bases). Germline V gene data show CDR1 as GTSNPN and CDR2 as SVGIG (reference sequence). The V end was cut by 3 bases, the J end by 8 bases, with 16 bases between. This CDR3 has 13 amino acids. This CDR3 is CAWSSAAGGGYTF. The CDR3 bases are TGTGCCTGGAGCTCGGCGGCTGGGGGCGGCTACACCTTC. Complete variable domain (other parts from reference TRBV30 and TRBJ1-2): SQTIHQWPATLVQPVGSPLSLECTVEGTSNPNLYWYRQAAGRGLQLLFYSVGIGQISSEVPQNLSASRPQDRQFILSSKKLLLSDSGFYLCAWSSAAGGGYTFGSGTRLTVV.

The CDR3 reads CASSGQATYSNQPQHF. For the CDR3, the DNA is TGTGCCAGCAGCGGACAGGCGACCTATAGCAATCAGCCCCAGCATTTT. This sequence joins TRBV2 and TRBJ1-5, with 7 bases matching TRBD1. V shed 6 bases, J shed 0 bases, and the junction held 8 bases outside the gene matches. Germline loops: CDR1 SNHLY, CDR2 FYNNEI. The CDR3 contains 16 residues.

This clonotype has more than one count but fewer than ten. The V call is TRBV7-2, the J call TRBJ1-1, with D uncertain. Trimming removed 4 bases at V and 1 base at J, with 10 bases between. Germline CDR1 and CDR2: SGHTA and FQGNSA. The CDR3 consists of 14 residues. The CDR3 DNA sequence: TGTGCCAGCAGCTCCTCAGACAAGAACACTGAAGCTTTCTTT. It yields the protein CASSSSDKNTEAFF.

Concerning this clonotype: One junction end disagrees with the germline gene, perhaps due to a read error. The rearrangement uses TRBV25-1 and TRBJ2-7, with 11 bases identical to TRBD2. The CDR3 sequence is 15 residues long. Germline CDR1 is MGHDK and CDR2 is SYGVNS. For the CDR3, the DNA is TGTGCCAGCAGTCCGACCTCCGGGACTAGCGGTCTTACCCTCTTC. Its protein is CASSPTSGTSGLTLF.

The J gene is TRBJ1-1, the V gene TRBV20-1; D is unclear. V was cut by 3 bases and J by 4 bases, with 12 bases left in between. Per germline, CDR1 DFQATT and CDR2 SNEGSKA (reference sequence). The CDR3 sequence is 13 residues long. In nucleotides, the CDR3 is TGCAGTGCTAGTAAATTTGAGGGCACTGAAGCTTTCTTT. Translation gives CSASKFEGTEAFF.

The gene calls are TRBV20-1 and TRBJ1-5; 7 bases match TRBD1. CDR3 length: 13 amino acids. In germline, CDR1 is DFQATT, CDR2 SNEGSKA (reference sequence). V gave up 6 bases and J gave up 7 bases; unmatched junction bases: 9. CDR3 sequence: CSAPRQGGQPQHF. The CDR3 DNA sequence: TGCAGTGCCCCAAGACAGGGCGGGCAGCCCCAGCATTTT.

This clonotype was counted a few times. The chain combines TRBV19 with TRBJ1-1; perhaps TRBD1 as D (6 bases). V lost 6 bases and J lost 7, with 9 bases in between. The CDR3 loop spans 11 amino acids. The germline V gene has CDR1 LNHDA and CDR2 SQIVND (reference sequence). The DNA for the CDR3 is TGTGCCAGTAGAACAGGGTTTGAAGCTTTCTTT. Translated: CASRTGFEAFF.

This clonotype was found a few times. This sequence joins TRBV20-1 and TRBJ1-3, with D unclear. This CDR3 has 12 amino acids. Germline CDR1 and CDR2: DFQATT and SNEGSKA (reference sequence). V dropped 5 bases and J dropped 0 bases, with 5 bases sitting between them. This chain's CDR3 is CSAPRSGNTIYF. The CDR3 DNA is TGCAGTGCTCCCCGCTCTGGAAACACCATATATTTT.

This chain connects TRBV6-1 to TRBJ1-1; D may be TRBD1 (5 bases). V was trimmed by 3 bases and J by 1 base, leaving 9 bases between them. Germline V CDR1 and CDR2: MNHNS, SASEGT. The CDR3 runs 14 residues. The CDR3 sequence is CASSETRENTEAFF. CDR3 bases: TGTGCCAGCAGTGAGACCAGGGAGAACACTGAAGCTTTCTTT.

The CDR3 region has the DNA TGTGCCAGCAGCTTAGGTCGGGACAGAAACACTGAAGCTTTCTTT. Translated: CASSLGRDRNTEAFF. The chain couples TRBV7-8 to TRBJ1-1; 7 bases agree with TRBD1. The V segment lost 1 base and the J segment 2 bases; nucleotides outside the gene matches: 4. There are 15 residues in the CDR3. Germline-derived CDR1 and CDR2 are SGHVS and FQNEAQ.

This clonotype showed up just a few times. The chain has TRBV7-9 and TRBJ2-7; D is perhaps TRBD1 (8 bases). The V gene lost 3 bases and the J gene lost 4 bases, with 13 bases spanning the gap. The CDR3 is 14 residues long. Germline values: CDR1 SEHNR, CDR2 FQNEAQ (reference sequence). CDR3 sequence reads: CASSFGQGGYEQYF. The CDR3 DNA follows: TGTGCCAGCAGCTTTGGACAGGGAGGGTACGAGCAGTACTTC.

A few counts support this clonotype. J is TRBJ2-5 and V is TRBV4-1; D perhaps matches TRBD2 (5 bases). Trimming took 1 base from V and 5 from J, leaving 5 bases between them. The V gene's germline CDR1 is MGHRA and CDR2 YSYEKL. The CDR3 totals 12 residues. The CDR3 region is CASSQGGETQYF. Here the CDR3 DNA reads TGCGCCAGCAGCCAAGGCGGGGAGACCCAGTACTTC.

This chain connects TRBV18 to TRBJ1-2, with 12 bases fitting TRBD1. Germline loops: CDR1 KGHSH, CDR2 LQKENI. The V and J ends lost 4 bases and 4 bases, in that order; junction bases with no gene match: 4. This CDR3 is built from 15 residues. This CDR3 is CASSRPGQGAYGYTF. Here the CDR3 DNA reads TGTGCCAGCTCACGCCCGGGACAGGGGGCCTATGGCTACACCTTC.

The CDR3 nucleotides read TGCAGCGCTGCGTCCGGGGTGAACACTGAAGCTTTCTTT. Amino acids: CSAASGVNTEAFF. The chain carries TRBV29-1 and TRBJ1-1, with D uncertain. The CDR3 totals 13 residues. Germline lookup yields CDR1 SQVTM and CDR2 ANQGSEA. Trimming pared 7 bases from V and 0 bases from J, leaving 12 bases between.

The chain is built from TRBV28 and TRBJ1-2; no clear D. Trimming cost V 7 bases and J 0 bases, with 12 bases left between them. Germline values: CDR1 MDHEN, CDR2 SYDVKM. This CDR3 is 14 amino acids long. The CDR3 DNA follows: TGTGCCAGCACGCCTACAGTTGCTAACTATGGCTACACCTTC. Amino acids: CASTPTVANYGYTF.

The chain employs TRBV20-1 and TRBJ2-1; a weak D match, TRBD1 (5 bases). The CDR3 covers 16 residues. The germline V gene encodes CDR1 DFQATT and CDR2 SNEGSKA (reference sequence). The V gene lost 0 bases and the J gene lost 0 bases, with 12 bases spanning the gap. CDR3 in amino acids: CSARDSGARSYNEQFF. CDR3 sequence (DNA): TGCAGTGCTAGAGATAGTGGGGCTCGCTCCTACAATGAGCAGTTCTTC.

The table lists this clonotype with a few counts. The genes are TRBV11-3 and TRBJ2-3, with no clear D. V was pared by 5 bases and J by 1 base, with 7 bases between. The CDR3 consists of 13 residues. Germline CDR1 reads SGHNT; CDR2 reads YENEEA. The CDR3: CASSLPRTDTQYF. For the CDR3, the DNA is TGTGCCAGCAGCCTTCCACGCACAGATACGCAGTATTTT.

The V gene is TRBV7-9, the J gene TRBJ1-2, with no clear D. Trimming removed 1 base from V and 4 bases from J, with 4 bases in between. The CDR3 has 12 residues. Germline CDR1 is SEHNR and CDR2 is FQNEAQ (reference sequence). CDR3 nucleotides: TGTGCCAGCAGCTTAGACAGCTATGGCTACACCTTC. It specifies CASSLDSYGYTF.

This rearrangement joins TRBV10-1 to TRBJ1-3; D ambiguous. The germline CDR1 and CDR2 sequences are WNHNN and SYGVQD (reference sequence). Trimming shortened V by 9 bases and J by 2 bases, and 20 bases separated the two germline ends. The CDR3 sequence is 16 residues long. CDR3 amino acids: CASKTFRYPPGNTIYF. The CDR3 DNA reads TGCGCCAGTAAAACCTTCCGGTACCCGCCTGGAAACACCATATATTTT.

This clonotype has only a few counts. CDR3 in DNA: TGTGCCAGCAGTCACCTTAGGGCCAAAAACATTCAGTACTTC. Translated, it gives CASSHLRAKNIQYF. The J gene is TRBJ2-4, the V gene TRBV6-1; D gene unclear. The CDR3 loop spans 14 amino acids. Germline V CDR1 and CDR2: MNHNS, SASEGT. V gave up 5 bases and J gave up 1 base, with 9 bases separating them.

The chain uses TRBV7-3 and TRBJ2-2; D unresolved. Trimming pared 5 bases from V and 0 bases from J, leaving 7 bases between. This CDR3 contains 14 residues. Germline V gene sequence: CDR1 SGHTA, CDR2 FQGTGA. The CDR3 here is CASSMTANTGELFF. The CDR3 DNA reads as TGTGCCAGCAGCATGACGGCGAACACCGGGGAGCTGTTTTTT.

The chain employs TRBV28 and TRBJ1-3; maybe TRBD1 (5 bases). The V end was cut by 2 bases, the J end by 0 bases, with 14 bases between. Germline CDR1 and CDR2: MDHEN and SYDVKM. This CDR3 has 17 amino acids. The CDR3 bases are TGTGCCAGCAGTTTAGGGGACCGTGAGAGCTCTGGAAACACCATATATTTT. This gives the protein CASSLGDRESSGNTIYF.

The rearrangement links TRBV20-1 to TRBJ2-7, with 7 bases identical to TRBD1. The CDR3 is 13 amino acids. The germline V gene has CDR1 DFQATT and CDR2 SNEGSKA (reference sequence). V was pared by 6 bases and J by 3 bases, with 8 bases of the junction left unmatched. Here the CDR3 DNA reads TGCAGTGCAACTGGGACAGAAGTCTACGAGCAGTACTTC. It specifies CSATGTEVYEQYF.

This sequence joins TRBV6-2 or TRBV6-3 and TRBJ1-5; TRBD1 matches at 7 bases. CDR1 is MNHEY, CDR2 SVGEGT, per germline. The CDR3 is made up of 15 amino acids. Losses at the gene ends were 5 bases for V and 2 bases for J; bases not matched to a gene: 6. As DNA, the CDR3 is TGTGCCAGCAGTCCCAGGGGGACAGGCAATCAGCCCCAGCATTTT. It specifies CASSPRGTGNQPQHF.

This clonotype showed up just a few times. V usage is TRBV21-1 and J usage is TRBJ2-5. TRBV21-1 is a pseudogene segment. There are 11 residues in the CDR3. As DNA, the CDR3 is TGTGCCAGCAGCAATAGGGAGACCCAGTACTTC. It codes for CASSNRETQYF.